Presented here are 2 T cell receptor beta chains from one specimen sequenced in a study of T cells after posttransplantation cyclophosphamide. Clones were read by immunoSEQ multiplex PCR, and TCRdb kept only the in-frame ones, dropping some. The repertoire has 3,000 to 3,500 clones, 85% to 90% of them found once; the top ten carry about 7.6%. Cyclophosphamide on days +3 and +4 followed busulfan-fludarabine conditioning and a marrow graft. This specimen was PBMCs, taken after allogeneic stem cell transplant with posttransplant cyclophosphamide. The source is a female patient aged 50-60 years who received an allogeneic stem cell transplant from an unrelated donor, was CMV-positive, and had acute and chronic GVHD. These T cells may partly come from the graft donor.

The CDR3 loop reads CASSVQGLAAPSSYNEQFF. In nucleotides, the CDR3 is TGCGCCAGCAGCGTACAGGGACTAGCGGCTCCTTCCTCCTACAATGAGCAGTTCTTC. The genes are TRBV5-1 and TRBJ2-1, with 11 bases identical to TRBD2. V was pared by 4 bases and J by 0 bases, with 12 bases of the junction left unmatched. The length of the CDR3 is 19 residues. Germline values: CDR1 SGHRS, CDR2 YFSETQ.

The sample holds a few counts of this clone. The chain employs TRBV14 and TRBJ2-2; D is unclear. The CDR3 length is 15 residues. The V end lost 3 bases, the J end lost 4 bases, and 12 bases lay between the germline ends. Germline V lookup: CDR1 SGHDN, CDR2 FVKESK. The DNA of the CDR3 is TGTGCCAGCAGCCAGGTGGCAGTACGCACCGGGGAGCTGTTTTTT. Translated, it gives CASSQVAVRTGELFF.